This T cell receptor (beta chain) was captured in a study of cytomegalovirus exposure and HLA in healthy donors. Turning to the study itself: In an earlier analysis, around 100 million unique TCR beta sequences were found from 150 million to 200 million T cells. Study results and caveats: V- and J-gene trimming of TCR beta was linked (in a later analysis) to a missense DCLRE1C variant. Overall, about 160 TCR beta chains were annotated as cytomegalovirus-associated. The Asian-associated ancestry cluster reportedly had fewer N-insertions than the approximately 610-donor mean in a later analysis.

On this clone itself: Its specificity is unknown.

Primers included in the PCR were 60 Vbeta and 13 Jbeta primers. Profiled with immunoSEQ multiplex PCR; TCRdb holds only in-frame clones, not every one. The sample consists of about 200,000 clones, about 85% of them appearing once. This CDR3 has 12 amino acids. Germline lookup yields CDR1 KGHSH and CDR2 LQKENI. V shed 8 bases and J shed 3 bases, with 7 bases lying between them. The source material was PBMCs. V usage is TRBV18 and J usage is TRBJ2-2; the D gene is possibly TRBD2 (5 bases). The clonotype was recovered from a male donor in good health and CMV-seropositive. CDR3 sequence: CASRGDTGELFF. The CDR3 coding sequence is TGTGCCAGCCGGGGAGACACCGGGGAGCTGTTTTTT.